This T cell receptor beta chain was sequenced during a study of T cells after posttransplantation cyclophosphamide. The study, taken as a whole, reports: Skin or GI-infiltrating T cells shared few TRB sequences with blood. Later blood repertoires were often dominated by clones from the donor CD8+ memory compartment.

TCRdb keeps only in-frame clones here, not all; method: immunoSEQ multiplex PCR. The table has about 52,000 clones, approximately 94% seen once. This related bone marrow graft donor gave peripheral blood on the day of marrow donation. Comment on this clone: Its specificity is unknown.

The origin of this receptor is a woman aged 25 to 39 in good health and a related stem cell transplant donor. The sample taken for sequencing was PBMCs.

CDR3 in amino acids: CASSPWQSDYEQYF. Written as DNA, the CDR3 is TGTGCCAGCAGCCCCTGGCAGTCCGACTACGAGCAGTACTTC. This sequence joins TRBV7-9 and TRBJ2-7; D ambiguous. V gave up 5 bases and J gave up 3 bases, with 14 bases separating them. CDR1 SEHNR and CDR2 FQNEAQ come from the germline V gene (reference sequence). CDR3 length equals 14 residues.